This TCR beta chain was identified during a study of neoadjuvant nivolumab and ipilimumab in lung cancer. Study context: Patients got nivolumab 3 mg/kg on days 1, 15 and 29; combination added ipilimumab 1 mg/kg day 1. General study points: TCR richness and clonality were higher in tumors than adjacent uninvolved lung. Pathologic regression was not significantly tied to TCR clonality. A small number of samples were TCR sequenced.

Germline V CDR1 and CDR2: SGHAT, FQNNGV. The CDR3 is 16 residues long. V lost 7 bases and J lost 9; bases outside the gene matches: 18. Note on this clone: Its antigen is undetermined.

Profiling relied on immunoSEQ multiplex PCR, and the TCRdb table lists in-frame clones only, not all of them. The table records more than 40,000 clones, around nine tenths of them present only once. The material was blood, obtained before neoadjuvant nivolumab, alone or with ipilimumab. The rearrangement links TRBV11-2 to TRBJ2-5; 9 bases match TRBD1. The receptor was derived from an adult with non-small cell lung cancer. Some clones in this sample may be carry-over from other donors' samples. CDR3 sequence reads: CASTGGTGRGAGPQYF. The CDR3 bases are TGTGCCAGCACCGGCGGGACAGGGAGGGGGGCTGGGCCCCAGTACTTC. Full variable domain (outside the CDR3, taken from reference TRBV11-2 and TRBJ2-5): EAGVAQSPRYKIIEKRQSVAFWCNPISGHATLYWYQQILGQGPKLLIQFQNNGVVDDSQLPKDRFSAERLKGVDSTLKIQPAKLEDSAVYLCASTGGTGRGAGPQYFGPGTRLLVL.